Below are 24 T cell receptor beta chains sequenced from a single sample in a study of T cells in Graves' hyperthyroidism and ophthalmopathy. TCR beta CDR3 regions were amplified from RNA transcripts. The primer set for the first-round RT-PCR of the TCR CDR3 was HTBI. TCRdb used MiXCR to reprocess the multiplex PCR reads, holding one entry per CDR3 protein. The sample has over 400,000 distinct CDR3 sequences, roughly 14% seen once. The sequenced sample was blood. The receptors shown here come from a man in his late teens or twenties with Graves' ophthalmopathy.

V gene TRBV28 combines with J gene TRBJ2-1; the match to TRBD2 covers 15 bases. The CDR3 contains 18 residues. Germline V gene lookup returns CDR1 MDHEN and CDR2 SYDVKM. J lost 1 base, V lost 1 base, and 2 bases had no gene match. The CDR3 sequence: CASSLSGLAGGSYNEQFF. The DNA for the CDR3 is TGTGCCAGCAGTTTATCCGGACTAGCGGGAGGGTCCTACAATGAGCAGTTCTTC.

This clonotype was counted a few times. The chain uses TRBV27 and TRBJ1-6; no clear D. The CDR3 consists of 16 residues. Between the trimmed V and J ends, which lost 2 bases and 0 bases, there was a span of 8 bases. Germline CDR1 and CDR2: MNHEY and SMNVEV (reference sequence). The CDR3 spells CASSLEGYSYNSPLHF. CDR3 DNA sequence: TGTGCCAGCAGTTTAGAGGGTTACTCCTATAATTCACCCCTCCACTTT.

This clonotype was counted at least ten times. The chain uses TRBV5-1 and TRBJ2-7; 7 bases are shared with TRBD2. From germline, CDR1 is SGHRS and CDR2 YFSETQ. The CDR3 covers 15 residues. Germline trimming cut 0 bases from V and 1 base from J; bases unmatched to any gene: 4. CDR3 amino acids: CASSLGGLPSYEQYF. The CDR3 coding sequence is TGCGCCAGCAGCTTGGGGGGACTACCTTCCTACGAGCAGTACTTC. Drawing the rest from reference TRBV5-1 and TRBJ2-7, the complete variable domain is KAGVTQTPRYLIKTRGQQVTLSCSPISGHRSVSWYQQTPGQGLQFLFEYFSETQRNKGNFPGRFSGRQFSNSRSEMNVSTLELGDSALYLCASSLGGLPSYEQYFGPGTRLTVT.

This clonotype has just a few counts. The chain recombines TRBV27 with TRBJ1-3; D ambiguous. V lost 1 base, J lost 0 bases, and 7 bases lay in between. This CDR3 is built from 15 residues. The germline gives CDR1 MNHEY, CDR2 SMNVEV (reference sequence). CDR3 nucleotide sequence: TGTGCCAGCAGTTTATACAAACACTCTGGAAACACCATATATTTT. Translation gives CASSLYKHSGNTIYF.

The gene calls are TRBV12-3 or TRBV12-4 and TRBJ2-5; 12 bases are shared with TRBD2. J gave up 2 bases and V 6 bases, and 4 bases lay outside the gene matches. The CDR3 spans 15 residues. The CDR3 DNA is TGTGCCAGCAGGCCAACTAGCGGGGGGCAAGAGACCCAGTACTTC. Its translation: CASRPTSGGQETQYF.

The chain joins TRBV7-8 to TRBJ2-1; D gene unclear. This CDR3 contains 15 residues. Germline V gene lookup returns CDR1 SGHVS and CDR2 FQNEAQ. V was shortened by 3 bases and J by 5 bases, with 14 bases between the two germline ends. CDR3 in amino acids: CASSFFFAANNEQFF. In DNA form, the CDR3 reads TGTGCCAGCAGCTTTTTTTTCGCAGCAAACAATGAGCAGTTCTTC.

This clonotype was observed a few times. The chain joins TRBV27 to TRBJ2-2, with D possibly matching TRBD1 (6 bases). The CDR3 spans 14 residues. Germline V gives CDR1 MNHEY, CDR2 SMNVEV (reference sequence). Trimming removed 5 bases at V and 8 bases at J, with 15 bases between. Here the CDR3 DNA reads TGTGCCAGCAGTGCCTTAGACAGGTTAGGGGAGCTGTTTTTT. It encodes CASSALDRLGELFF.

This clonotype showed up many times. The chain has TRBV6-1 and TRBJ1-1; perhaps TRBD1 as D (5 bases). The germline gives CDR1 MNHNS, CDR2 SASEGT. V was shortened by 6 bases and J by 1 base, with 12 bases between the two germline ends. The CDR3 is 14 amino acids. Written as DNA, the CDR3 is TGTGCCAGCAGCTTGACAGTCGAGAACACTGAAGCTTTCTTT. It codes for CASSLTVENTEAFF.

Regarding this clonotype: A much more abundant neighbour one base away suggests this may be a read error. V and J are TRBV6-5 and TRBJ1-2; D is unresolved. This CDR3 has 19 amino acids. Germline CDR1 and CDR2: MNHEY and SVGAGI. The V and J ends lost 2 bases and 1 base respectively, with 23 bases between them. CDR3: CASSYPNDPTGQDNYGYTF. The DNA of the CDR3 is TGTGCCAGCAGTTACCCGAACGACCCCACTGGTCAGGATAACTATGGCTACACCTTC.

At least ten counts were recorded for this clonotype. As DNA, the CDR3 is TGCAGTGTAAGGTGGAACACTGAAGCTTTCTTT. This encodes CSVRWNTEAFF. V usage is TRBV20-1 and J usage is TRBJ1-1, with unresolved D. The germline gives CDR1 DFQATT, CDR2 SNEGSKA (reference sequence). This CDR3 comprises 11 residues. The V gene lost 7 bases and the J gene lost 1 base, with 7 bases spanning the gap.

This clonotype was counted a few times. This sequence joins TRBV27 and TRBJ2-1; D might be TRBD1 (6 bases). This CDR3 has 13 residues. With 4 bases removed from V and 6 bases from J, the gap between germline ends came to 10 bases. Germline assignment: CDR1 MNHEY and CDR2 SMNVEV (reference sequence). The CDR3 sequence: CASSWGPLNEQFF. The DNA of the CDR3 is TGTGCCAGCAGTTGGGGGCCCCTCAATGAGCAGTTCTTC.

This clonotype was seen at least ten times. V is TRBV30 and J is TRBJ2-7; D ambiguous. CDR3 size: 12 residues. Germline V CDR1 and CDR2: GTSNPN, SVGIG (reference sequence). V lost 0 bases and J lost 4, with 7 bases in between. CDR3: CAWSVGGYEQYF. The CDR3 coding sequence is TGTGCCTGGAGTGTTGGTGGTTACGAGCAGTACTTC.

This clonotype was counted ten times or more. This sequence joins TRBV9 and TRBJ2-5, with a weak D call TRBD1 (7 bases). Germline V gives CDR1 SGDLS, CDR2 YYNGEE. The ends were cut back, 2 bases at V and 5 bases at J, with 13 bases in the middle. The CDR3 runs 14 residues. The CDR3 loop is CASSVGGGRETQYF. The CDR3 nucleotides read TGTGCCAGCAGCGTTGGAGGGGGCAGGGAGACCCAGTACTTC.

At least ten counts were recorded for this clonotype. The gene calls are TRBV18 and TRBJ2-1; D is possibly TRBD1 or TRBD2 (6 bases each). V dropped 1 base and J dropped 6 bases, with 16 bases sitting between them. The germline V gene encodes CDR1 KGHSH and CDR2 LQKENI. CDR3 length: 16 residues. CDR3 amino acids: CASSPLWGAAVNEQFF. Written as DNA, the CDR3 is TGTGCCAGCTCACCACTGTGGGGGGCCGCAGTCAATGAGCAGTTCTTC.

The sample holds many counts of this clonotype. The rearrangement links TRBV20-1 to TRBJ2-7, with D uncertain. The CDR3 runs 14 residues. Deletions cut 1 base from V and 3 bases from J, with 13 bases between. Germline CDR1 reads DFQATT; CDR2 reads SNEGSKA (reference sequence). CDR3 nucleotides: TGCAGTGCTAGAGCGGAGATAGGATTCTACGAGCAGTACTTC. It encodes CSARAEIGFYEQYF.

This clonotype was observed a handful of times. This chain connects TRBV10-3 to TRBJ2-3; D is perhaps TRBD1 or TRBD2 (6 bases each). CDR3 length: 15 residues. Trimming cost V 2 bases and J 6 bases, with 15 bases left between them. Germline CDR1 and CDR2: ENHRY and SYGVKD. The CDR3 bases are TGTGCCATCAGTGAGGGGGGGCAGGGGTTCGATACGCAGTATTTT. It codes for CAISEGGQGFDTQYF.

This clonotype was recorded at least ten times. The J gene is TRBJ2-2, the V gene TRBV27; TRBD1 matches at 7 bases. V dropped 3 bases and J dropped 1; count of bases not matched to a gene: 5. The CDR3 covers 16 residues. The V gene's germline CDR1 is MNHEY and CDR2 SMNVEV (reference sequence). This CDR3 is CASSFIRGRNTGELFF. The CDR3 DNA reads as TGTGCCAGCAGTTTTATCAGGGGGAGGAACACCGGGGAGCTGTTTTTT.

This clonotype has ten or more counts. V and J are TRBV2 and TRBJ1-6; 9 bases match TRBD1. Germline CDR1 reads SNHLY; CDR2 reads FYNNEI. V trimming: 4 bases; J trimming: 9 bases; junction bases outside the gene matches: 10. The CDR3 runs 16 residues. The CDR3 nucleotides read TGTGCCAGCAGTGGCCGGCCCACAGGGGGCGGTTCACCCCTCCACTTT. It specifies CASSGRPTGGGSPLHF.

V usage is TRBV6-5 and J usage is TRBJ2-7; TRBD2 might be the D (6 bases). The V end was cut by 4 bases, the J end by 5 bases, with 15 bases between. The CDR3 extends over 14 amino acids. From germline, CDR1 is MNHEY and CDR2 SVGAGI. This CDR3 reads CASSSPPSGDEQYF. CDR3 DNA: TGTGCCAGCAGTTCTCCCCCGTCGGGGGACGAGCAGTACTTC.

This clonotype has ten or more counts. The rearrangement joins TRBV9 to TRBJ1-2; the match to TRBD1 covers 9 bases. CDR3 length equals 15 residues. The trim removed 2 bases at V and 3 bases at J, leaving 5 bases unmatched. The germline V gene encodes CDR1 SGDLS and CDR2 YYNGEE. The CDR3 loop is CASSVRQGGDYGYTF. DNA of the CDR3: TGTGCCAGCAGCGTCCGACAGGGGGGCGACTATGGCTACACCTTC.

This clonotype was counted ten times or more. The V call is TRBV7-9, the J call TRBJ2-3; 7 nucleotides agree with TRBD2. The germline CDR1 and CDR2 sequences are SEHNR and FQNEAQ (reference sequence). This CDR3 spans 14 amino acids. Unmatched junction bases numbered 6, after V lost 5 bases and J lost 4 bases. The CDR3 loop is CASSRGGGSDTQYF. CDR3 bases: TGTGCCAGCAGCCGCGGGGGAGGGTCAGATACGCAGTATTTT.

The J gene is TRBJ2-6, the V gene TRBV19; D gene uncertain. CDR1 is LNHDA, CDR2 SQIVND, per germline (reference sequence). CDR3 size: 15 residues. Trimming cost V 4 bases and J 0 bases, with 7 bases left between them. In DNA form, the CDR3 reads TGTGCCAGTAGTACCTTCAACTCTGGGGCCAACGTCCTGACTTTC. The encoded protein is CASSTFNSGANVLTF.

This clonotype was seen only a few times. V and J are TRBV12-3 or TRBV12-4 and TRBJ2-7, with D perhaps matching TRBD1 (6 bases). V was pared by 6 bases and J by 2 bases, with 14 bases between. The CDR3 length is 14 residues. The CDR3 region is CASSRRTETYEQYF. DNA for the CDR3: TGTGCCAGCAGCCGTAGGACAGAAACCTACGAGCAGTACTTC.

This clonotype was observed a few times. The chain employs TRBV6-1 and TRBJ2-3, with D perhaps matching TRBD1 or TRBD2 (5 bases each). Trimming stripped 7 bases from V and 8 bases from J, with 10 bases between. This CDR3 has 11 residues. Looked up from germline, CDR1 is MNHNS and CDR2 is SASEGT. The DNA of the CDR3 is TGTGCCAGCAACTGGGGGTCTACGCAGTATTTT. This codes for CASNWGSTQYF.